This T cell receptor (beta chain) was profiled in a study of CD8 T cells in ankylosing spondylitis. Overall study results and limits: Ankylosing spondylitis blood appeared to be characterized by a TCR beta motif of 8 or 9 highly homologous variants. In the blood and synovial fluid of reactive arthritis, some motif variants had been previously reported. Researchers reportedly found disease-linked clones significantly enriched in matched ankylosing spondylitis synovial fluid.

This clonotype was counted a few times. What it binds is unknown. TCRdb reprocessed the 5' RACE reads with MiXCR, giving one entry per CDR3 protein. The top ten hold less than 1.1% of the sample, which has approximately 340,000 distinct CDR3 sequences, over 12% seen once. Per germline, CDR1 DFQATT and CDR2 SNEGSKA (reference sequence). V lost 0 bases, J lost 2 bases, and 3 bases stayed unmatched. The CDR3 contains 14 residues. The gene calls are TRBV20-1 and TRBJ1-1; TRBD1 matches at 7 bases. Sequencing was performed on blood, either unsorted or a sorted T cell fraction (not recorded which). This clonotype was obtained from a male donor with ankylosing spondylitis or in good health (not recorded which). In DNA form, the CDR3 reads TGCAGTGCTAGAGATGGACAGGCTAACACTGAAGCTTTCTTT. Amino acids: CSARDGQANTEAFF.